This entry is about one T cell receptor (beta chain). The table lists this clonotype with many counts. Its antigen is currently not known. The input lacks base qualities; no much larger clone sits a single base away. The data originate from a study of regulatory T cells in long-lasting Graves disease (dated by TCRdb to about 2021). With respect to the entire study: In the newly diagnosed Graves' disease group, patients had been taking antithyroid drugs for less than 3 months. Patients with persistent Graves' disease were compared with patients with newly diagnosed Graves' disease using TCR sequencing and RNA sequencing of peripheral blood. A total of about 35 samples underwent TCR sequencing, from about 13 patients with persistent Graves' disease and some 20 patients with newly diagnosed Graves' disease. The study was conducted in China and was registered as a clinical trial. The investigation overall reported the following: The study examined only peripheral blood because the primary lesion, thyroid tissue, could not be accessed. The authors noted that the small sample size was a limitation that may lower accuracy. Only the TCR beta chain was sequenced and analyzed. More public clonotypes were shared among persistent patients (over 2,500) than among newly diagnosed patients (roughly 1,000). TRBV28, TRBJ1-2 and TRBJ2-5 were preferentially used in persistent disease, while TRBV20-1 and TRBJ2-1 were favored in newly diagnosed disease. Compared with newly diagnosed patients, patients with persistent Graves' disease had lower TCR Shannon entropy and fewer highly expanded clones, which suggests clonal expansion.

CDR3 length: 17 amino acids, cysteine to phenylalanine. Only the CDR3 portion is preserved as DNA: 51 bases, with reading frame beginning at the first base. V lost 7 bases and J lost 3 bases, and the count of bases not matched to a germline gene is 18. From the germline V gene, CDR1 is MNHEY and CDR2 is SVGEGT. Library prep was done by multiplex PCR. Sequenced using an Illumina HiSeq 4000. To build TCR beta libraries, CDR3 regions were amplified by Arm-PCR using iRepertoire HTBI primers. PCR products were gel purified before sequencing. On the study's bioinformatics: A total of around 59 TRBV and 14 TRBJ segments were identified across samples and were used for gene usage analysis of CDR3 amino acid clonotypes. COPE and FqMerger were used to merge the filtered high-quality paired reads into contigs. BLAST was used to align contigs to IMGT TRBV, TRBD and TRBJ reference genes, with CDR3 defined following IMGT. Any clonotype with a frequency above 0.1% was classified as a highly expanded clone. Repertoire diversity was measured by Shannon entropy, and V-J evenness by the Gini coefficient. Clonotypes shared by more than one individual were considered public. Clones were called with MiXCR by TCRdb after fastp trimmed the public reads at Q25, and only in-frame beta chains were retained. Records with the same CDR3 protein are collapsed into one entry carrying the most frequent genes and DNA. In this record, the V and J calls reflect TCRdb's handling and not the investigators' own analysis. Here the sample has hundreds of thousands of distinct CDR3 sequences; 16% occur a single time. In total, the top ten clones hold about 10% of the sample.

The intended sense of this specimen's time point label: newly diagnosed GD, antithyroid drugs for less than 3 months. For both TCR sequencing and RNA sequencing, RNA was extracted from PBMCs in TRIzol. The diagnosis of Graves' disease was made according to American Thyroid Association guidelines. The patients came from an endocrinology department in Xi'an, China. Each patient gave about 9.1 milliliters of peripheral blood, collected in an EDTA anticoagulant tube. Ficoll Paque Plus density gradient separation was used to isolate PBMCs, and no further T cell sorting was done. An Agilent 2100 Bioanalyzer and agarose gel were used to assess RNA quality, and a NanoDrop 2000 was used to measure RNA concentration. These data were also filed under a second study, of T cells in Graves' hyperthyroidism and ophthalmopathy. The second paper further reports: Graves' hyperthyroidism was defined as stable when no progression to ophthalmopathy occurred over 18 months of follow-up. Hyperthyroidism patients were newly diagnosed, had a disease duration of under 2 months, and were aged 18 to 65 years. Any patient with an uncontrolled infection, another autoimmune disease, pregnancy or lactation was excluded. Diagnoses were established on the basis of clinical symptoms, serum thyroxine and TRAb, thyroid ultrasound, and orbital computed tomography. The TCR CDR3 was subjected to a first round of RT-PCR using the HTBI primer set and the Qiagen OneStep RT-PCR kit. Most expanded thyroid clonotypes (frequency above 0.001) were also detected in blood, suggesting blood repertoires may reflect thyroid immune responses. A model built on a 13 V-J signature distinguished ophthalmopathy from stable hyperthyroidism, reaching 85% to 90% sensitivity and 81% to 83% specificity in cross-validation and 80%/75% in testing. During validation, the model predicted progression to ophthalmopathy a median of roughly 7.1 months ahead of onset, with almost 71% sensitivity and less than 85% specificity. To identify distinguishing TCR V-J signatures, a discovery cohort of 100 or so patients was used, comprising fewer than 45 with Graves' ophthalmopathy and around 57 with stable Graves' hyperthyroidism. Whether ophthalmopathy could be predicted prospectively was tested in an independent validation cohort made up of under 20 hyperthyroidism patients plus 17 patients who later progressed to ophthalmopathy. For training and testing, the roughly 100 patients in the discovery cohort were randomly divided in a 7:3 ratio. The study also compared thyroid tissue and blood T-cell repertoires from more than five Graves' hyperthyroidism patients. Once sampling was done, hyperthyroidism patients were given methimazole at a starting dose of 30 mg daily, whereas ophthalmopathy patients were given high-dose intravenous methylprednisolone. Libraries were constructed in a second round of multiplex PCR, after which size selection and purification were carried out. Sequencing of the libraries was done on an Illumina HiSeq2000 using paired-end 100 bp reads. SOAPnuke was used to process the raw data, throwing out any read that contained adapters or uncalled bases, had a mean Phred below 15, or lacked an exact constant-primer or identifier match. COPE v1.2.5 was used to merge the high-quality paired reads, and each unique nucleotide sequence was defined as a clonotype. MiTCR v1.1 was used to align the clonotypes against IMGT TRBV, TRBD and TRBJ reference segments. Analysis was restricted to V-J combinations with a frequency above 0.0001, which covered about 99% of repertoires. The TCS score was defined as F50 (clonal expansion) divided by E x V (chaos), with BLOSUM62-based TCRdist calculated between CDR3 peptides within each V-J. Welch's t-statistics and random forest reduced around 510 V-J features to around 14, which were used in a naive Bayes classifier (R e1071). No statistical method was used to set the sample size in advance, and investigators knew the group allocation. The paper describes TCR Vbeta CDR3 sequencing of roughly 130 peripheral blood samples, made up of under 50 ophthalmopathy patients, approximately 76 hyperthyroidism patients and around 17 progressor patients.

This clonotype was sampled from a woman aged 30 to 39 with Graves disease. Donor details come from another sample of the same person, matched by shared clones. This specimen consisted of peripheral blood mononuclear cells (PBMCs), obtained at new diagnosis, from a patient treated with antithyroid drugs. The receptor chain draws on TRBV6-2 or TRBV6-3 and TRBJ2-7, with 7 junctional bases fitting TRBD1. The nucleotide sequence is TGTGCCAGCACACCCTTGCTGGGGGACAGACCTTACTACGAGCAGTACTTC. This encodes CASTPLLGDRPYYEQYF.